This T cell receptor (beta chain) was found in a study of cytomegalovirus exposure and HLA in healthy donors. A remark on this clone: Antigen: not known.

PCR amplification relied on 60 Vbeta primers (plus 13 Jbeta primers). In the original processing: Later work found tens of millions of unique TCR beta chains, with around 10 million shared. TCRdb's copy holds only in-frame clones and misses some; the assay was immunoSEQ multiplex PCR. The DNA gave D and trimming, while V, J and clone size come from that table. This repertoire includes 50,000 to 60,000 clones. Germline V lookup: CDR1 SNHLY, CDR2 FYNNEI. The CDR3 totals 14 residues. The trim removed 5 bases at V and 5 bases at J, leaving 7 bases unmatched. The study, taken as a whole, reports: Several V segments, TRBV6-2 and TRBV6-3 among them, could not be told apart and were dropped. Using a false discovery rate of 0.05, a later analysis showed that 16,951 TCR beta sequences were associated with HLA alleles.

The rearrangement uses TRBV2 and TRBJ2-5; 8 bases fit TRBD2. Sequences were obtained from PBMCs. This sequence originates from a male donor in good health and CMV-seronegative. CDR3 in DNA: TGTGCCAGCAGTAGCGGGGGCCAAGGGGAGACCCAGTACTTC. This sequence encodes CASSSGGQGETQYF.